These T cell receptor beta chains were read from a single sample in a study of T cell responses to AZD1222 COVID-19 vaccine. Only in-frame clones appear in the TCRdb table, and some are missing; sequencing was by immunoSEQ multiplex PCR. The table has around 130,000 clones, around 90% seen once; the top ten hold roughly 1%. The starting material was peripheral blood, obtained 28 days after the second AZD1222 dose. Source of these receptors: an adult who received the AZD1222 COVID-19 vaccine. CDR3s include the opening cysteine and the closing phenylalanine or tryptophan. D genes are given only for firm matches. Size tells how often a clone was seen (once, few, many) or the class of an expanded clone, and some rows leave it out.

D: NA
J: TRBJ1-6
size: once
V: TRBV12-3/TRBV12-4
DNA: TGTGCCAGCAGTTTTTCAGGATCACCCCTCCACTTT
CDR3: CASSFSGSPLHF

D: NA
J: TRBJ2-5
size: NA
V: TRBV11-2
DNA: TGTGCCAGCAGCTTCGGTGAGACCCAGTACTTC
CDR3: CASSFGETQYF

D: NA
J: TRBJ1-2
size: few
V: TRBV12-3/TRBV12-4
DNA: TGTGCCAGCATGAAAGAATCCTATGGCTACACCTTC
CDR3: CASMKESYGYTF

D: NA
J: TRBJ1-5
size: NA
V: TRBV28
DNA: TGTGCCAGCAGTTTAGGGGGACCCAATCAGCCCCAGCATTTT
CDR3: CASSLGGPNQPQHF

D: NA
J: TRBJ1-6
size: NA
V: TRBV11-3
DNA: TGTGCCAGCAGCTCCCTGGCGGGGGGGGGTTATTCACCCCTCCACTTT
CDR3: CASSSLAGGGYSPLHF

D: NA
J: TRBJ1-1
size: NA
V: TRBV6-2/TRBV6-3
DNA: TGTGCCAGCAGCTATCGGACGGGCCACACTGAAGCTTTCTTT
CDR3: CASSYRTGHTEAFF

D: NA
J: TRBJ2-7
size: NA
V: TRBV21-1
DNA: TGTGCCAGCAGCCTCGGAGGGGACTGTTCCTACGAGCAGTACTTC
CDR3: CASSLGGDCSYEQYF

D: NA
J: TRBJ1-2
size: NA
V: TRBV7-2
DNA: TGTGCCAGCAGCCCGGACAGAAACTATGGCTACACCTTC
CDR3: CASSPDRNYGYTF

D: TRBD1
J: TRBJ1-3
size: NA
V: TRBV5-5
DNA: TGTGCCAGCAGCCAAGGGACAGGGTCTGGAAACACCATATATTTT
CDR3: CASSQGTGSGNTIYF

D: TRBD1
J: TRBJ1-6
size: NA
V: TRBV6-5
DNA: TGTGCCAGCGTGGGACAGGGAGGGTCACCCCTCCACTTT
CDR3: CASVGQGGSPLHF

D: TRBD2
J: TRBJ2-1
size: NA
V: TRBV7-3
DNA: TGTGCCAGCAGCCCGACAGCGGGAGGGCCTCCGACGTCCTACAATGAGCAGTTCTTC
CDR3: CASSPTAGGPPTSYNEQFF

D: NA
J: TRBJ1-1
size: NA
V: TRBV7-3
DNA: TGTGCCAGCAGCCCAGGGGAAAGCACTGAAGCTTTCTTT
CDR3: CASSPGESTEAFF

D: TRBD2
J: TRBJ2-2
size: once
V: TRBV5-4
DNA: TGTGCCAGCAGCTATACTAGCGGGAGGACCGGGGAGCTGTTTTTT
CDR3: CASSYTSGRTGELFF

D: NA
J: TRBJ1-1
size: NA
V: TRBV5-4
DNA: TGTGCCAGCAGCTTGGAAAGGGTTACTGAAGCTTTCTTT
CDR3: CASSLERVTEAFF

D: NA
J: TRBJ1-6
size: NA
V: TRBV6-5
DNA: TGTGCCAGCAGTCCATTTAATTCACCCCTCCACTTT
CDR3: CASSPFNSPLHF

D: NA
J: TRBJ1-5
size: once
V: TRBV7-9
DNA: TGTGCCAGCAGCCGAGAGGGCGCCGGACAGCCCCAGCATTTT
CDR3: CASSREGAGQPQHF

D: NA
J: TRBJ2-1
size: NA
V: TRBV29-1
DNA: TGCAGCGCCCGGGGGCTCTCCTACAATGAGCAGTTCTTC
CDR3: CSARGLSYNEQFF

D: TRBD1
J: TRBJ2-6
size: NA
V: TRBV30
DNA: TGTGCCTGGAGTGTACAGGGGGGGGCCAACGTCCTGACTTTC
CDR3: CAWSVQGGANVLTF

D: NA
J: TRBJ2-5
size: NA
V: TRBV3-1/TRBV3-2
DNA: TGTGCCAGCAGCTCCCGGGGGGCGGAGACCCAGTACTTC
CDR3: CASSSRGAETQYF

D: TRBD1
J: TRBJ2-5
size: NA
V: TRBV30
DNA: TGTGCCTGGAGCGAGGGACAGGGGCAGACCCAGTACTTC
CDR3: CAWSEGQGQTQYF

D: NA
J: TRBJ1-1
size: NA
V: TRBV19
DNA: TGTGCCAGTAGAAGGGGTAGGGTTACTGAAGCTTTCTTT
CDR3: CASRRGRVTEAFF

D: NA
J: TRBJ1-2
size: once
V: TRBV5-1
DNA: TGCGCCAGCAGCAACGACTTGGGGGCTAACTATGGCTACACCTTC
CDR3: CASSNDLGANYGYTF

D: NA
J: TRBJ1-3
size: NA
V: TRBV15
DNA: TGTGCCACCAGCGGCGAACAGTATGGAAACACCATATATTTT
CDR3: CATSGEQYGNTIYF

D: TRBD1
J: TRBJ1-1
size: NA
V: TRBV5-1
DNA: TGCGCCAGCAGCTTGGGACAGGGTAGGATCACTGAAGCTTTCTTT
CDR3: CASSLGQGRITEAFF

D: NA
J: TRBJ1-5
size: NA
V: TRBV24-1
DNA: TGTGCCACCGAGACAGTACCTGATCAGCCCCAGCATTTT
CDR3: CATETVPDQPQHF

D: NA
J: TRBJ1-1
size: NA
V: TRBV12-3/TRBV12-4
DNA: TGTGCCAGCCGCGCGTCCGGGAACACTGAAGCTTTCTTT
CDR3: CASRASGNTEAFF

D: TRBD2
J: TRBJ2-5
size: NA
V: TRBV7-9
DNA: TGTGCCAGCAGTCACATAGGACTAGCGGGCCCCGTTAGGGGGGCCCAGTACTTC
CDR3: CASSHIGLAGPVRGAQYF

D: TRBD1
J: TRBJ1-4
size: few
V: TRBV29-1
DNA: TGCAGCGCCCACGACAGGGGTTTGGGGGAAAAACTGTTTTTT
CDR3: CSAHDRGLGEKLFF

D: NA
J: TRBJ1-5
size: NA
V: TRBV6-4
DNA: TGTGCCAGCAGTGAGTCCGGGGGCACGGAGCCCCAGCATTTT
CDR3: CASSESGGTEPQHF

D: NA
J: TRBJ2-1
size: once
V: TRBV10-3
DNA: TGTGCCATCAATAACAGGGTGGGGGAAAATGAGCAGTTCTTC
CDR3: CAINNRVGENEQFF

D: NA
J: TRBJ2-7
size: NA
V: TRBV29-1
DNA: TGCAGCGTTGAACTCAGGGAATCCTACGAGCAGTACTTC
CDR3: CSVELRESYEQYF

D: TRBD2
J: TRBJ2-7
size: NA
V: TRBV27
DNA: TGTGCCAGCAGCCCCGGGGGGGACTCCTACGAGCAGTACTTC
CDR3: CASSPGGDSYEQYF

D: NA
J: TRBJ2-7
size: NA
V: TRBV7-9
DNA: TGTGCCAGCAGCTTAGGTTGGGGTGGGGTAGACGGGGACGAGCAGTACTTC
CDR3: CASSLGWGGVDGDEQYF

D: NA
J: TRBJ2-1
size: NA
V: TRBV6-5
DNA: TGTGCCAGCAGTTACTCGAGGAACCCGGGTGAGCAGTTCTTC
CDR3: CASSYSRNPGEQFF

D: NA
J: TRBJ2-2
size: NA
V: TRBV6-5
DNA: TGTGCCAGCAGTTACTCGATTGCAGGGGCCACCGGGGAGCTGTTTTTT
CDR3: CASSYSIAGATGELFF

D: NA
J: TRBJ2-7
size: once
V: TRBV5-6
DNA: TGTGCCAGCAGCTCGGTTTCGAGACAGGACGGCGAGCAGTACTTC
CDR3: CASSSVSRQDGEQYF

D: NA
J: TRBJ2-1
size: NA
V: TRBV9
DNA: TGTGCCAGCAGCAACGGACAGAAATACAATGAGCAGTTCTTC
CDR3: CASSNGQKYNEQFF

D: NA
J: TRBJ1-3
size: NA
V: TRBV11-3
DNA: TGTGCCAGCAGCTTAGATACTGGAGGTGGAAACACCATATATTTT
CDR3: CASSLDTGGGNTIYF

D: NA
J: TRBJ1-2
size: NA
V: TRBV30
DNA: TGTGCCTGGAGTTCCCAGGCAGATGGCTACACCTTC
CDR3: CAWSSQADGYTF

D: NA
J: TRBJ1-5
size: NA
V: TRBV27
DNA: TGTGCCAGCACTACTTCCAGGGATCAGCCCCAGCATTTT
CDR3: CASTTSRDQPQHF

D: NA
J: TRBJ1-5
size: NA
V: TRBV15
DNA: TGTGCCACCAGCAGAGATATAAGCTCAGGGGCCGCCGATCAGCCCCAGCATTTT
CDR3: CATSRDISSGAADQPQHF

D: NA
J: TRBJ1-3
size: NA
V: TRBV5-1
DNA: TGCGCCAGCAGCTTGGCCGGTCCAGAAAGGGGAAACACCATATATTTT
CDR3: CASSLAGPERGNTIYF

D: TRBD1
J: TRBJ1-1
size: NA
V: TRBV30
DNA: TGTGCCTGGAGCCTACTTCAAACAGGGGGAACTGAAGCTTTCTTT
CDR3: CAWSLLQTGGTEAFF

D: NA
J: TRBJ1-1
size: once
V: TRBV15
DNA: TGTGCCACCAGCAGACTGGGTGGGGACACTGAAGCTTTCTTT
CDR3: CATSRLGGDTEAFF

D: TRBD1
J: TRBJ2-7
size: NA
V: TRBV9
DNA: TGTGCCAGCAGCGCGTCCGGGACAGGGGGCTACGAGCAGTACTTC
CDR3: CASSASGTGGYEQYF

D: NA
J: TRBJ2-7
size: NA
V: TRBV5-6
DNA: TGTGCCAGCAGCTCCTTAAATCGTCCCTACGAGCAGTACTTC
CDR3: CASSSLNRPYEQYF